Listed here are 28 T cell receptor beta chains from one sample, sequenced in a study of blood T cell repertoires in COVID-19. Profiling relied on immunoSEQ multiplex PCR, and the TCRdb table lists in-frame clones only, not all of them. Among over 100,000 clones listed, roughly 89% were seen once. Sequencing used peripheral blood. The receptors derive from a human donor in a cohort sampled during active COVID-19.

The chain carries TRBV9 and TRBJ2-3; 10 nucleotides agree with TRBD2. CDR3 length: 16 residues. Germline V CDR1 and CDR2: SGDLS, YYNGEE. V shed 6 bases, J shed 2 bases, and the junction held 9 bases outside the gene matches. The chain's CDR3 is CASTPGLAVHTDTQYF. The CDR3 region has the DNA TGTGCCAGCACCCCCGGACTAGCGGTCCACACAGATACGCAGTATTTT.

The CDR3 nucleotides are TGTGCCAGTAGTATGGACAGGGTGGGCAATCAGCCCCAGCATTTT. The encoded protein is CASSMDRVGNQPQHF. The chain uses TRBV19 and TRBJ1-5, with 8 bases lining up with TRBD1. Germline CDR1 is LNHDA and CDR2 is SQIVND (reference sequence). V lost 3 bases to trimming and J lost 2 bases; unmatched junction nucleotides: 3. The CDR3 length is 15 residues.

In DNA, the CDR3 is TGTGCTAGTGGTTTGTTCCTAGCGGAGTGGGGGGAGCAGTTCTTC. Protein: CASGLFLAEWGEQFF. V and J are TRBV12-5 and TRBJ2-1, with TRBD2 matching over 7 bases. The ends lost 2 bases at V and 10 bases at J; junction bases unmatched: 11. This CDR3 has 15 amino acids. Per the germline V gene, CDR1 is LGHNT and CDR2 is FRNRAP. Drawing the rest from reference TRBV12-5 and TRBJ2-1, the complete variable domain is DARVTQTPRHKVTEMGQEVTMRCQPILGHNTVFWYRQTMMQGLELLAYFRNRAPLDDSGMPKDRFSAEMPDATLATLKIQPSEPRDSAVYFCASGLFLAEWGEQFFGPGTRLTVL.

Here the CDR3 DNA reads TGTGCCAGCGAGGGACTAGTAGTTATCTATGAGCAGTTCTTC. It specifies CASEGLVVIYEQFF. The chain is built from TRBV6-5 and TRBJ2-1; 8 bases are a match to TRBD2. V shed 8 bases, J shed 8 bases, and the junction held 11 bases outside the gene matches. Germline V CDR1 and CDR2: MNHEY, SVGAGI. The CDR3 sequence is 14 residues long.

The chain recombines TRBV9 with TRBJ2-2; D gene ambiguous. V was clipped by 0 bases and J by 0 bases, with 15 bases between them. The CDR3 has 18 residues. The germline V gene encodes CDR1 SGDLS and CDR2 YYNGEE. The CDR3 DNA reads as TGTGCCAGCAGCGTAGTTCATGGCGGCAGACCGAACACCGGGGAGCTGTTTTTT. It is translated as CASSVVHGGRPNTGELFF.

V gene TRBV18 combines with J gene TRBJ2-7; unclear D gene. From germline, CDR1 is KGHSH and CDR2 LQKENI. This CDR3 is built from 13 residues. V was clipped by 3 bases and J by 6 bases, with 12 bases between them. The CDR3 coding sequence is TGTGCCAGCTCACCTAGTTTCATCGGCGAGCAGTACTTC. Translation: CASSPSFIGEQYF.

The chain has TRBV5-1 and TRBJ2-2; D perhaps matches TRBD2 (5 bases). This CDR3 has 14 amino acids. The germline CDR1 and CDR2 sequences are SGHRS and YFSETQ. V was pared by 3 bases and J by 2 bases, with 8 bases between. CDR3 region: CASSSEGNTGELFF. CDR3 nucleotides: TGCGCCAGCAGCTCCGAGGGAAACACCGGGGAGCTGTTTTTT. Complete variable domain (other parts from reference TRBV5-1 and TRBJ2-2): KAGVTQTPRYLIKTRGQQVTLSCSPISGHRSVSWYQQTPGQGLQFLFEYFSETQRNKGNFPGRFSGRQFSNSRSEMNVSTLELGDSALYLCASSSEGNTGELFFGEGSRLTVL.

The gene calls are TRBV12-5 and TRBJ2-1; perhaps TRBD2 as D (5 bases). The CDR3 totals 15 residues. V was shortened by 2 bases and J by 5 bases, with 13 bases between the two germline ends. The germline gives CDR1 LGHNT, CDR2 FRNRAP. CDR3 sequence reads: CASGLPPLGDNEQFF. The CDR3, as DNA: TGTGCTAGTGGTTTGCCCCCCCTGGGAGACAATGAGCAGTTCTTC.

This sequence joins TRBV24-1 and TRBJ2-5; 8 nucleotides match TRBD1. The CDR3 runs 16 residues. Germline lookup yields CDR1 KGHDR and CDR2 SFDVKD. Trimming took 4 bases from V and 2 from J; bases not matched to a gene: 8. As DNA, the CDR3 is TGTGCCACCAGTGAGTCCGGGACAGGACGACAAGAGACCCAGTACTTC. Its protein product is CATSESGTGRQETQYF.

V gene TRBV28 combines with J gene TRBJ1-1; 7 bases line up with TRBD1. Germline assignment: CDR1 MDHEN and CDR2 SYDVKM. The CDR3 extends over 18 amino acids. Trimming cost V 6 bases and J 1 base; bases outside gene matches: 17. The DNA for the CDR3 is TGTGCCAGCAGCCCTAGGGGGCGCTTTCGCCATGGGAACACTGAAGCTTTCTTT. It is translated as CASSPRGRFRHGNTEAFF.

The chain combines TRBV6-5 with TRBJ1-6, with 9 nucleotides matching TRBD1. Germline V lookup: CDR1 MNHEY, CDR2 SVGAGI. The CDR3 sequence is 16 residues long. Germline trimming cut 4 bases from V and 6 bases from J; bases unmatched to any gene: 7. CDR3 residues: CASSLLGQGGNSPLHF. As DNA, the CDR3 is TGTGCCAGCAGTTTGTTGGGACAGGGAGGTAATTCACCCCTCCACTTT.

The V gene is TRBV14, the J gene TRBJ2-1; 8 bases align to TRBD2. With V trimmed by 5 bases and J by 9 bases, 9 bases remained unmatched. CDR3 size: 14 residues. Germline V gives CDR1 SGHDN, CDR2 FVKESK. CDR3 sequence: CASSSGGFHSEQFF. CDR3 sequence (DNA): TGTGCCAGCAGCTCGGGAGGGTTTCATAGTGAGCAGTTCTTC. Full variable domain (outside the CDR3, taken from reference TRBV14 and TRBJ2-1): EAGVTQFPSHSVIEKGQTVTLRCDPISGHDNLYWYRRVMGKEIKFLLHFVKESKQDESGMPNNRFLAERTGGTYSTLKVQPAELEDSGVYFCASSSGGFHSEQFFGPGTRLTVL.

The rearrangement joins TRBV2 to TRBJ2-1; a weak D match, TRBD2 (7 bases). CDR1 SNHLY and CDR2 FYNNEI come from the germline V gene. The germline V and J ends were trimmed by 8 bases and 0 bases, with 11 bases remaining between them. The CDR3 extends over 14 amino acids. CDR3 in DNA: TGTGCCAGCGGGGGGGCGAGCTCCTACAATGAGCAGTTCTTC. This encodes CASGGASSYNEQFF.

The rearrangement uses TRBV6-4 and TRBJ2-1; 7 nucleotides match TRBD2. The trim removed 10 bases at V and 4 bases at J, leaving 4 bases unmatched. The CDR3 is 12 residues long. Germline V gene data show CDR1 as MRHNA and CDR2 as SNTAGT. The CDR3 coding sequence is TGTGCCACTAGCGGACCGTACAATGAGCAGTTCTTC. Protein product: CATSGPYNEQFF.

In this sample, this clone turned up once. The chain has TRBV5-1 and TRBJ2-7; D is possibly TRBD2 (5 bases). This CDR3 has 16 amino acids. Trimming cost V 0 bases and J 1 base, with 14 bases left between them. Germline CDR1 SGHRS, CDR2 YFSETQ. The CDR3 reads CASSLAAGSGSYEQYF. The DNA of the CDR3 is TGCGCCAGCAGCTTGGCCGCAGGAAGCGGATCCTACGAGCAGTACTTC. Complete variable domain (other parts from reference TRBV5-1 and TRBJ2-7): KAGVTQTPRYLIKTRGQQVTLSCSPISGHRSVSWYQQTPGQGLQFLFEYFSETQRNKGNFPGRFSGRQFSNSRSEMNVSTLELGDSALYLCASSLAAGSGSYEQYFGPGTRLTVT.

The chain joins TRBV5-1 to TRBJ2-2, with 8 bases that match TRBD1. The ends lost 0 bases at V and 8 bases at J; junction bases unmatched: 3. There are 14 residues in the CDR3. Germline CDR1 SGHRS, CDR2 YFSETQ. In DNA form, the CDR3 reads TGCGCCAGCAGCTTGGAGGACAGGGCTGGGGAGCTGTTTTTT. Protein sequence: CASSLEDRAGELFF.

This chain joins TRBV18 and TRBJ2-3; D is ambiguous. V lost 3 bases, J lost 2 bases, and 15 bases lay in between. CDR3 size: 16 residues. Germline CDR1 KGHSH, CDR2 LQKENI. CDR3 loop: CASSPPNAQDTDTQYF. The CDR3 DNA is TGTGCCAGCTCACCGCCCAACGCCCAGGACACAGATACGCAGTATTTT.

The chain carries TRBV5-5 and TRBJ2-7; possibly TRBD1 for D (5 bases). The germline V gene has CDR1 SGHKS and CDR2 YYEKEE (reference sequence). The V and J ends lost 2 bases and 5 bases respectively, with 8 bases between them. The CDR3 spans 12 residues. The CDR3 DNA is TGTGCCAGCAGCTTCAGGGCCCACGAGCAGTACTTC. It translates to CASSFRAHEQYF.

The chain has TRBV6-4 and TRBJ2-3, with 8 positions matching TRBD2. Trimming removed 2 bases from V and 1 base from J; junction bases left unmatched: 5. Per the germline V gene, CDR1 is MRHNA and CDR2 is SNTAGT. CDR3 length: 16 residues. The CDR3: CASSDVGGAGTDTQYF. In nucleotides, the CDR3 is TGTGCCAGCAGTGACGTCGGGGGGGCCGGCACAGATACGCAGTATTTT.

This chain links TRBV6-5 with TRBJ1-5; D unclear. Trimming cost V 6 bases and J 0 bases, with 9 bases left between them. The germline CDR1 and CDR2 sequences are MNHEY and SVGAGI. This CDR3 has 14 residues. The CDR3 spells CASRRQVSNQPQHF. The CDR3 DNA sequence: TGTGCCAGCAGAAGGCAGGTTAGCAATCAGCCCCAGCATTTT.

This clone was seen once. The chain employs TRBV6-5 and TRBJ2-6; D perhaps matches TRBD2 (6 bases). The V end lost 6 bases, the J end lost 2 bases, and 11 bases lay between the germline ends. This CDR3 comprises 15 residues. The germline gives CDR1 MNHEY, CDR2 SVGAGI. The CDR3: CASREGPAGANVLTF. The CDR3 nucleotides read TGTGCCAGCAGGGAGGGCCCGGCTGGGGCCAACGTCCTGACTTTC.

The CDR3 DNA reads TGTGCTAGTGGTTTTGGACTAGCGGGAGCGGGTGAGCAGTTCTTC. It translates to CASGFGLAGAGEQFF. V is TRBV12-5 and J is TRBJ2-1; 13 bases line up with TRBD2. Germline trimming cut 3 bases from V and 9 bases from J; bases unmatched to any gene: 5. Germline V gives CDR1 LGHNT, CDR2 FRNRAP. CDR3 length equals 15 residues.

This clone showed up just once. This rearrangement joins TRBV28 to TRBJ2-3; the D is unclear. The V gene's germline CDR1 is MDHEN and CDR2 SYDVKM. The CDR3 contains 12 residues. The ends were cut back, 5 bases at V and 4 bases at J, with 7 bases in the middle. CDR3 nucleotide sequence: TGTGCCAGCAGTCAGGTCTCAGATACGCAGTATTTT. As protein: CASSQVSDTQYF.

The CDR3: CSVAQGTEAFF. The CDR3 nucleotides read TGCAGCGTGGCACAGGGGACTGAAGCTTTCTTT. This chain links TRBV29-1 with TRBJ1-1; 7 positions match TRBD1. The germline gives CDR1 SQVTM, CDR2 ANQGSEA. This CDR3 is built from 11 residues. J gave up 5 bases and V 6 bases, and 3 bases lay outside the gene matches.

The chain joins TRBV28 to TRBJ2-3, with D tentatively TRBD2 (7 bases). The V gene lost 2 bases and the J gene lost 4 bases, with 10 bases spanning the gap. Germline-derived CDR1 and CDR2 are MDHEN and SYDVKM. This CDR3 comprises 14 residues. The CDR3 here is CASSLRGASDTQYF. CDR3 coding DNA: TGTGCCAGCAGTTTACGGGGGGCTTCAGATACGCAGTATTTT. Drawing the rest from reference TRBV28 and TRBJ2-3, the complete variable domain is DVKVTQSSRYLVKRTGEKVFLECVQDMDHENMFWYRQDPGLGLRLIYFSYDVKMKEKGDIPEGYSVSREKKERFSLILESASTNQTSMYLCASSLRGASDTQYFGPGTRLTVL.

J is TRBJ1-5 and V is TRBV7-8, with D perhaps matching TRBD1 (5 bases). Germline CDR1 SGHVS, CDR2 FQNEAQ. The CDR3 runs 16 residues. Trimming pared 3 bases from V and 1 base from J, leaving 13 bases between. For the CDR3, the DNA is TGTGCCAGCAGCTTTGATGGGGGGGTAAGCAATCAGCCCCAGCATTTT. It codes for CASSFDGGVSNQPQHF.

J is TRBJ2-7 and V is TRBV7-3; TRBD1 is a possible D gene (7 bases). The CDR3 is made up of 15 amino acids. Germline lookup yields CDR1 SGHTA and CDR2 FQGTGA. Deletions cut 4 bases from V and 4 bases from J, with 17 bases between. CDR3 amino acids: CASSSRGGGAYEQYF. CDR3 coding DNA: TGTGCCAGCAGCTCCCGAGGAGGGGGCGCTTACGAGCAGTACTTC.

Here the CDR3 DNA reads TGTGCCAGCAGTCTGTGGACAGGAGTCTACGAGCAGTACTTC. This encodes CASSLWTGVYEQYF. V gene TRBV28 combines with J gene TRBJ2-7, with 7 positions matching TRBD1. The junction had 7 bases not matched to a gene; V was cut back by 5 bases and J by 3 bases. The CDR3 sequence is 14 residues long. Germline V gene data show CDR1 as MDHEN and CDR2 as SYDVKM.